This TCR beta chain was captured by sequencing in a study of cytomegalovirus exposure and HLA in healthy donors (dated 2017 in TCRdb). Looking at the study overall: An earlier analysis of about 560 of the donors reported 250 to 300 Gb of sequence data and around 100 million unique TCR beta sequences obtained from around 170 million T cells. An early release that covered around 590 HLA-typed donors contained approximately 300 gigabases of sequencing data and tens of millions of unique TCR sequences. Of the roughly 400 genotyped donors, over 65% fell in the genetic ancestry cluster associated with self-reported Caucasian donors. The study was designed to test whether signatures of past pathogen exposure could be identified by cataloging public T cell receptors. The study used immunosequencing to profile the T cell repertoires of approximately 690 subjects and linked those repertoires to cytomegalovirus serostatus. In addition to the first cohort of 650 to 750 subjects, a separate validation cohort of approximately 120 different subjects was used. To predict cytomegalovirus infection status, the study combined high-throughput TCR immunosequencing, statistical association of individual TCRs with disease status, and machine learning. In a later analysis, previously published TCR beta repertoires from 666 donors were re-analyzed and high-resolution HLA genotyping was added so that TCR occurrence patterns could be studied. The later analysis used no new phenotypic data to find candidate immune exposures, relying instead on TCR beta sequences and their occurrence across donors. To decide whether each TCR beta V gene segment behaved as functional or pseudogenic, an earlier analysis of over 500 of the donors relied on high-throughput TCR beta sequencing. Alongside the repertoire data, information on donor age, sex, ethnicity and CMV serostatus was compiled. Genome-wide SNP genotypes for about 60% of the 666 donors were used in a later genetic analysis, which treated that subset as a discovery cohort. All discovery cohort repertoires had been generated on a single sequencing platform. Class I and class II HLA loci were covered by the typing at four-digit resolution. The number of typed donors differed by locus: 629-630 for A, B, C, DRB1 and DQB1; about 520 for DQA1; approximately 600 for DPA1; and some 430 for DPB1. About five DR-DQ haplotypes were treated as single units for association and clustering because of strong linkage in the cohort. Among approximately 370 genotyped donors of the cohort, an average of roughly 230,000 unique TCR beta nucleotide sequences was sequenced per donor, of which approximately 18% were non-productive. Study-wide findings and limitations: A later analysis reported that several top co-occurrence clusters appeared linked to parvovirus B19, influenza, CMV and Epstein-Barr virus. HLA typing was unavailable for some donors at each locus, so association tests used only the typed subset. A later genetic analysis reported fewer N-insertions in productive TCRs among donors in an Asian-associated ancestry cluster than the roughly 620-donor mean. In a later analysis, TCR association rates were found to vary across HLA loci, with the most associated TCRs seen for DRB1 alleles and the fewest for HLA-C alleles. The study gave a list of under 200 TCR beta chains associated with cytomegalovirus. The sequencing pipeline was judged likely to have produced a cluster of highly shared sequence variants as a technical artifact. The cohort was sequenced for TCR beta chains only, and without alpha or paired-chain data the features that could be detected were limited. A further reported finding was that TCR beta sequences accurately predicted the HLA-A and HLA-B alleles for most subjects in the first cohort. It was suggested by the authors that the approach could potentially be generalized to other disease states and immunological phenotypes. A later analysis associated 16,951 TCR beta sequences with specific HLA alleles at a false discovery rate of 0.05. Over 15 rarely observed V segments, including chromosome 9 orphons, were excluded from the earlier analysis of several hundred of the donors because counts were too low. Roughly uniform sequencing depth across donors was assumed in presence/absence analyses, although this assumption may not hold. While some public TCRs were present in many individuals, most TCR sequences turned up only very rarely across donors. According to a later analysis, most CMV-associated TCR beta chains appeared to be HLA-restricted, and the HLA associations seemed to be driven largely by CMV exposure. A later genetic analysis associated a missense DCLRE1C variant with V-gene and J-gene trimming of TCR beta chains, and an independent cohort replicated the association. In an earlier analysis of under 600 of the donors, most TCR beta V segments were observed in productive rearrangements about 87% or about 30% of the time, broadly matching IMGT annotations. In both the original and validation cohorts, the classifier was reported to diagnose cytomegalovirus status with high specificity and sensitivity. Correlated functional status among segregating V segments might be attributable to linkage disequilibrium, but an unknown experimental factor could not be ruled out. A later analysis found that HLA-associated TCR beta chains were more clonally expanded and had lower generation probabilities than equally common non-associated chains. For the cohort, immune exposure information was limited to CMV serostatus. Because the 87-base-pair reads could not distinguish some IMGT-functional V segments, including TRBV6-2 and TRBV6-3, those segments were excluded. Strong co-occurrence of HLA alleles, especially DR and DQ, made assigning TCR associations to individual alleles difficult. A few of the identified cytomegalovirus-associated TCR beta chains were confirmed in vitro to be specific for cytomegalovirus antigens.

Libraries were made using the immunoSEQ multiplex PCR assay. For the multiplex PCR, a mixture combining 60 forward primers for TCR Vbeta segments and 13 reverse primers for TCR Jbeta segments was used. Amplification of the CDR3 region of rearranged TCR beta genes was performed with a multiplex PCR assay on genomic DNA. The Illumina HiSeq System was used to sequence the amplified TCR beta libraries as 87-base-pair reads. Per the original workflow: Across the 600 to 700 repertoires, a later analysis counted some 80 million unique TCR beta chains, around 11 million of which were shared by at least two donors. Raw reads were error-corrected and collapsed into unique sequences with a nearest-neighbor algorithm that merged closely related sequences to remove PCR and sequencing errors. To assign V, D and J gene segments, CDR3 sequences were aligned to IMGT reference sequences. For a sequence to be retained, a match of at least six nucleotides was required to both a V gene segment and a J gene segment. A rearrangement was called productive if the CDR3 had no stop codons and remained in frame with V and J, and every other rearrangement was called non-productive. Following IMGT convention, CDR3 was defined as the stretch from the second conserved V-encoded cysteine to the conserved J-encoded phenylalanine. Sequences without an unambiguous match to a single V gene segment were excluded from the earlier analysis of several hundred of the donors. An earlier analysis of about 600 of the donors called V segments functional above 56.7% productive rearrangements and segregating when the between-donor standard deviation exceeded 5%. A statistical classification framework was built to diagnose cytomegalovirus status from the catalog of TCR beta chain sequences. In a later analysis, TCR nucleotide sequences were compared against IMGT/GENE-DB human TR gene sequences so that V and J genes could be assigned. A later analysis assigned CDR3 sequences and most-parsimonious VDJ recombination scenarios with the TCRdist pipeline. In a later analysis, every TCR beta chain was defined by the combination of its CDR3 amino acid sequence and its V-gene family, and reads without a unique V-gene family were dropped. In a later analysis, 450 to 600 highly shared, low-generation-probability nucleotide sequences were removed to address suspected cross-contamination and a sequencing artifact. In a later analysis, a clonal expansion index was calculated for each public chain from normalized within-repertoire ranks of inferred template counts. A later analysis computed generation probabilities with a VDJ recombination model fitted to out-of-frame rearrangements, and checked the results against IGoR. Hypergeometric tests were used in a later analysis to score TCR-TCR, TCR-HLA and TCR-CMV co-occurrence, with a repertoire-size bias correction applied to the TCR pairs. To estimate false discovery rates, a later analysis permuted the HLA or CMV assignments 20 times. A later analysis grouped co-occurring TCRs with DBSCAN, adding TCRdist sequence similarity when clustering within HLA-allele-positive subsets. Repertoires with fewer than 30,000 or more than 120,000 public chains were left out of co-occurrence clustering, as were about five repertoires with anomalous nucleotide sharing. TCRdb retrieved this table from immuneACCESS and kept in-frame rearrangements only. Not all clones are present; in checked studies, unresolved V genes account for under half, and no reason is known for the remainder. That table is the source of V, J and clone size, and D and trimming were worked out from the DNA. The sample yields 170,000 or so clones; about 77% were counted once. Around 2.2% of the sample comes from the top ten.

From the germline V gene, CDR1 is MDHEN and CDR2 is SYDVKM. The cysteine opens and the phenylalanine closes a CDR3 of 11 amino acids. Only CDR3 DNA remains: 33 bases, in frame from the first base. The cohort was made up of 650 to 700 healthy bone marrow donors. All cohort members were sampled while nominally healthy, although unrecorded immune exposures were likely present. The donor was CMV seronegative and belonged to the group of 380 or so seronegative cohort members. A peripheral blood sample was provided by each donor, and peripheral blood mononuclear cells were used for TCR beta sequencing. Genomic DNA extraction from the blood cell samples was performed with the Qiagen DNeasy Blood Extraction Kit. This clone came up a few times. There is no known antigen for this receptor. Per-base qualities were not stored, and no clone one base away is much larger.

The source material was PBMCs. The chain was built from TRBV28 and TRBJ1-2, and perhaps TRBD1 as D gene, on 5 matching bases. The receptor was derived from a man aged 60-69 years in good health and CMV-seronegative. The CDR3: CAAFGGNGYTF. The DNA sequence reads TGTGCAGCATTTGGGGGGAACGGCTACACCTTC.